This T cell receptor (beta chain) was captured by sequencing in a study of blood T cell repertoires in COVID-19. Overall study context: Samples representing acute and convalescent COVID-19 were sourced from the United States, Italy and Spain. PBMCs, B-cell-depleted T cells, or T cells provided the cDNA or gDNA that made up the material.

Trimming cost V 3 bases and J 3 bases; bases outside gene matches: 10. This CDR3 has 16 residues. Per the germline V gene, CDR1 is SGHRS and CDR2 is YFSETQ. The repertoire was sequenced with immunoSEQ multiplex PCR; TCRdb's copy has only in-frame clones and lacks some. Of about 140,000 clones listed, about 83% are singletons. The sequencing input was peripheral blood. The receptor was isolated from a human donor in a cohort sampled during active COVID-19. The chain has TRBV5-1 and TRBJ2-3, with TRBD2 matching 7 bases. The CDR3 DNA is TGCGCCAGCAGCTCCCTGACGGGACTAAAGACAGATACGCAGTATTTT. Its translation: CASSSLTGLKTDTQYF.